The rows below give T cell receptor beta chains drawn from one sample of a study of OX40 agonist ivuxolimab in advanced cancers. TCRdb keeps only in-frame clones here, not all; method: immunoSEQ multiplex PCR. The repertoire holds tens of thousands of clones, more than 75% seen once, with 2.5% to 3% in the top ten. This specimen was CD4+ or CD8+ T cells sorted from blood, taken in a trial of the OX40 agonist ivuxolimab. These receptors were collected from an adult with an advanced solid tumor such as melanoma, head and neck, liver or kidney cancer. Both conserved end residues are part of each CDR3. Each record gives: J gene, V gene, CDR3 protein.

TRBJ2-2 | TRBV7-9 | CASSLARLAGTVTGELFF
TRBJ1-5 | TRBV4-3 | CASSQELYSNQPQHF
TRBJ2-5 | TRBV7-2 | CASSLMTAAYQETQYF
TRBJ2-7 | TRBV7-2 | CASSLEWGGDEQYF
TRBJ1-2 | TRBV28 | CASEGPVGGYTF
TRBJ1-2 | TRBV30 | CAWSVMGIGGYTF
TRBJ2-3 | TRBV10-3 | CAISDQGLAGAFTDTQYF
TRBJ1-2 | TRBV28 | CASRRTGANYGYTF
TRBJ1-2 | TRBV6-5 | CASRFDKAQGYTF
TRBJ2-5 | TRBV5-6 | CASSSPGTPVETQYF
TRBJ1-1 | TRBV6-5 | CATRSAGRYTEAFF
TRBJ2-1 | TRBV20-1 | CSASRQEQFF
TRBJ1-1 | TRBV11-2 | CASNALPGPRLNTEAFF
TRBJ2-5 | TRBV11-2 | CASSFGTESRETQYF